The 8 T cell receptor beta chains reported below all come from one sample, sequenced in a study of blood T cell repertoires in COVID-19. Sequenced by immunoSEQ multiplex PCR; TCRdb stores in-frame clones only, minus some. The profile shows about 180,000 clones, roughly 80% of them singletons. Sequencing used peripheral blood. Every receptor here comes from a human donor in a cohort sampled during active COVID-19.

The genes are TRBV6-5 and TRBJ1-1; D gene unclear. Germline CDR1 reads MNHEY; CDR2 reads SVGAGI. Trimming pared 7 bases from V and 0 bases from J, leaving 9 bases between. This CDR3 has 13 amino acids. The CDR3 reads CASKRAVNTEAFF. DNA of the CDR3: TGTGCCAGCAAGCGGGCGGTGAACACTGAAGCTTTCTTT.

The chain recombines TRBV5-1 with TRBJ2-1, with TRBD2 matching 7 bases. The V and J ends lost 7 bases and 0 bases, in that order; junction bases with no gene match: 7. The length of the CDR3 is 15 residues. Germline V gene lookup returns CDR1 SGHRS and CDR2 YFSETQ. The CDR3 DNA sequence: TGCGCCAGCGCTTTGGGGGGGAGCTCCTACAATGAGCAGTTCTTC. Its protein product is CASALGGSSYNEQFF.

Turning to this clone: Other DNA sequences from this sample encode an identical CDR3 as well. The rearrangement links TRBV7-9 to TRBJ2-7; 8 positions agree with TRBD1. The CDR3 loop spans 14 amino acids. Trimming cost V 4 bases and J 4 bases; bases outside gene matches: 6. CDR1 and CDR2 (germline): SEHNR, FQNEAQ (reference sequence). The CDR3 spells CASSSGTGLYEQYF. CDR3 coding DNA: TGTGCCAGCAGCTCCGGGACAGGCCTTTACGAGCAGTACTTC.

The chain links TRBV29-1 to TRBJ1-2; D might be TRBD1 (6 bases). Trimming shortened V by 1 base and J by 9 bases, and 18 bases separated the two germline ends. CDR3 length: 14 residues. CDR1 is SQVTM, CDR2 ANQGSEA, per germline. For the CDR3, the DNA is TGCAGCGTTGAAGTGGGGGCGGACGCCGTGAGCTACACCTTC. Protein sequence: CSVEVGADAVSYTF.

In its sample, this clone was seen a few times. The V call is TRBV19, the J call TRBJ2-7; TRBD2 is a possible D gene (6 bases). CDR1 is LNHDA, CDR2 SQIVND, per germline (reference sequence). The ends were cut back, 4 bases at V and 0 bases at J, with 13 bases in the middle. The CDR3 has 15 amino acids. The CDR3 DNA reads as TGTGCCAGTAGTAGTGCTAGCGAGAGCTCCTACGAGCAGTACTTC. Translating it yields CASSSASESSYEQYF. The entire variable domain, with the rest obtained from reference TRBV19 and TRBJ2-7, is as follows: DGGITQSPKYLFRKEGQNVTLSCEQNLNHDAMYWYRQDPGQGLRLIYYSQIVNDFQKGDIAEGYSVSREKKESFPLTVTSAQKNPTAFYLCASSSASESSYEQYFGPGTRLTVT.

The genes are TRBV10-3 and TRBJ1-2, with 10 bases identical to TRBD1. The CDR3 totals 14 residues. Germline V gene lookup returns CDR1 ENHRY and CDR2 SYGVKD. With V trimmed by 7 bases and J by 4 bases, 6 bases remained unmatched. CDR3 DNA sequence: TGTGCCATCATGGGACAGGGGAATGGCTATGGCTACACCTTC. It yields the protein CAIMGQGNGYGYTF.

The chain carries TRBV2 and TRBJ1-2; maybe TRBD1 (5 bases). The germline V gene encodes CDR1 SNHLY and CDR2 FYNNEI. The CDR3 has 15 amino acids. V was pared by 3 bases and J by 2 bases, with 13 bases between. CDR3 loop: CASSERGKRNYGYTF. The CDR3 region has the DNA TGTGCCAGCAGTGAGCGGGGGAAGAGAAACTATGGCTACACCTTC.

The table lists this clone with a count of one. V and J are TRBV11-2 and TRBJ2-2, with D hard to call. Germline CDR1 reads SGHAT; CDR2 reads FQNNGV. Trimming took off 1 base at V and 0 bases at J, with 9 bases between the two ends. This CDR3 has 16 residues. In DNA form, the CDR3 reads TGTGCCAGCAGCTTAGGGGCACTCGCGAACACCGGGGAGCTGTTTTTT. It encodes CASSLGALANTGELFF. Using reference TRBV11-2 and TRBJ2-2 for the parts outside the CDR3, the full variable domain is EAGVAQSPRYKIIEKRQSVAFWCNPISGHATLYWYQQILGQGPKLLIQFQNNGVVDDSQLPKDRFSAERLKGVDSTLKIQPAKLEDSAVYLCASSLGALANTGELFFGEGSRLTVL.